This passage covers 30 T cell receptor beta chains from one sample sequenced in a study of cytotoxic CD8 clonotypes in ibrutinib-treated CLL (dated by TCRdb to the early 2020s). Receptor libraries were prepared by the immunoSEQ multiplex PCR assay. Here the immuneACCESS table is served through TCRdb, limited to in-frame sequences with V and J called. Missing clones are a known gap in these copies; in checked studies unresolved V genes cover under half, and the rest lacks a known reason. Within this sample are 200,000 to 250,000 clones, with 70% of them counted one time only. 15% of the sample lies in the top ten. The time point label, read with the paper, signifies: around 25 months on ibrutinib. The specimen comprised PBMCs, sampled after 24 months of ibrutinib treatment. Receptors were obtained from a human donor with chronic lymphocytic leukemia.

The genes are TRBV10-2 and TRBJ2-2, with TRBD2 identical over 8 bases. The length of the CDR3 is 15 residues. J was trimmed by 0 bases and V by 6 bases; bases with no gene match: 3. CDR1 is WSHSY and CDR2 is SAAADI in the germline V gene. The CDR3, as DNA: TGCGCCAGCAGCGGGGGGGCTGCGAACACCGGGGAGCTGTTTTTT. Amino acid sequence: CASSGGAANTGELFF.

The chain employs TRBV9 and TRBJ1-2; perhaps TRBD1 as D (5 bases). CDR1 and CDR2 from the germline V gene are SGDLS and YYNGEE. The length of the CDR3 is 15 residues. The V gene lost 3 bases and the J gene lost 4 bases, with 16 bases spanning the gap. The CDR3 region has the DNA TGTGCCAGCAGCGAGGAGCCGGGACGCTTCTATGGCTACACCTTC. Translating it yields CASSEEPGRFYGYTF.

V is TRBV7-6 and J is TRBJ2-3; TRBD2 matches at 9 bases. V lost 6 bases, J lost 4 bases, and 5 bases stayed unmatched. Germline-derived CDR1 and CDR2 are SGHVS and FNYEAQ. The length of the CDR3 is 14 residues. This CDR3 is CASRGLALADTQYF. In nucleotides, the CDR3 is TGTGCCAGCAGGGGACTAGCACTTGCAGATACGCAGTATTTT.

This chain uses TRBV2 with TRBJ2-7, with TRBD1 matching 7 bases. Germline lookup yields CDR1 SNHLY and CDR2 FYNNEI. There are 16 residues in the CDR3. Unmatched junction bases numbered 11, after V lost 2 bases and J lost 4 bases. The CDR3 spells CASSEWQGEMRYEQYF. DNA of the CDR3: TGTGCCAGCAGTGAATGGCAGGGGGAGATGCGGTACGAGCAGTACTTC.

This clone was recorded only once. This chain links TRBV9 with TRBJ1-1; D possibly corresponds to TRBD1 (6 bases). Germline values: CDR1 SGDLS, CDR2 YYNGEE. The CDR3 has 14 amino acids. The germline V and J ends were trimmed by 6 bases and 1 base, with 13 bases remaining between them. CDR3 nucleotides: TGTGCCAGCACCAAGTGGGGGCAGAACACTGAAGCTTTCTTT. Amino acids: CASTKWGQNTEAFF.

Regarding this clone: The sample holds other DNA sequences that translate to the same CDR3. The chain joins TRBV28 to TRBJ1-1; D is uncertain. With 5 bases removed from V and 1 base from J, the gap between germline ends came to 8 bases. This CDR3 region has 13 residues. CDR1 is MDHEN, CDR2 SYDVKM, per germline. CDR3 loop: CASSHGRNTEAFF. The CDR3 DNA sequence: TGTGCCAGCAGTCATGGGAGGAACACTGAAGCTTTCTTT.

CDR3 sequence: CASSFFSSPQEETQYF. The CDR3 bases are TGTGCCAGCAGCTTCTTTTCATCCCCCCAGGAAGAGACCCAGTACTTC. V gene TRBV7-9 combines with J gene TRBJ2-5; D not certain. The germline gives CDR1 SEHNR, CDR2 FQNEAQ (reference sequence). The length of the CDR3 is 16 residues. Trimming stripped 3 bases from V and 3 bases from J, with 17 bases between.

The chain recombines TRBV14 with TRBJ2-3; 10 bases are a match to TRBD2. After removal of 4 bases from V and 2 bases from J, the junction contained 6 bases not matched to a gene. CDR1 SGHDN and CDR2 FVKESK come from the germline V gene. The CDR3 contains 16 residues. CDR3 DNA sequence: TGTGCCAGCAGCCCCGTAGCGGGAGGCCCCACAGATACGCAGTATTTT. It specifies CASSPVAGGPTDTQYF.

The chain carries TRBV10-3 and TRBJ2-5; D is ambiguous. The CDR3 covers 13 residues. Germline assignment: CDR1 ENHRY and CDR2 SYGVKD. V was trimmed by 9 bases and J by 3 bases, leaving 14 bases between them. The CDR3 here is CAIRPTLKETQYF. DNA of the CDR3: TGTGCCATAAGACCGACCCTAAAAGAGACCCAGTACTTC.

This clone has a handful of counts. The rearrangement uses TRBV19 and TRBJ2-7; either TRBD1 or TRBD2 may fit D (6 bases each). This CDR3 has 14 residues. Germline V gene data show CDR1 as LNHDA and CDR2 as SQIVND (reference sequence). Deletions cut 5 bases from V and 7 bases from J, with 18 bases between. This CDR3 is CASSVTSVGGEQYF. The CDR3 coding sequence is TGTGCCAGTAGTGTCACCTCGGTAGGGGGGGAGCAGTACTTC. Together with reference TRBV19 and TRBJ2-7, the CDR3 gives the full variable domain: DGGITQSPKYLFRKEGQNVTLSCEQNLNHDAMYWYRQDPGQGLRLIYYSQIVNDFQKGDIAEGYSVSREKKESFPLTVTSAQKNPTAFYLCASSVTSVGGEQYFGPGTRLTVT.

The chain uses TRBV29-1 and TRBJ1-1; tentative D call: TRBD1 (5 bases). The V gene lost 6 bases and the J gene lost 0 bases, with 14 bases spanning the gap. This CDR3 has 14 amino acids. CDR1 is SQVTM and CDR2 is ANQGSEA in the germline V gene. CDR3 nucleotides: TGCAGCGTCGAAAGACAGACTATGAACACTGAAGCTTTCTTT. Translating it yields CSVERQTMNTEAFF.

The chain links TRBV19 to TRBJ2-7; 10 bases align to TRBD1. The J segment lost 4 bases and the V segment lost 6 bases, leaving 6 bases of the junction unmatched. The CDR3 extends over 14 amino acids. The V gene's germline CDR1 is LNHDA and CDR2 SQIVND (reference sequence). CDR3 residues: CASSRTGGIYEQYF. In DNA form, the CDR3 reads TGTGCCAGTAGCCGGACAGGGGGAATTTACGAGCAGTACTTC.

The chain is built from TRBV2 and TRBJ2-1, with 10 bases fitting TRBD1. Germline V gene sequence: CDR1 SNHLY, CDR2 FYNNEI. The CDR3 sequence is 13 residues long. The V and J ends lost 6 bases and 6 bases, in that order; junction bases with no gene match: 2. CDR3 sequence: CASRWTGGNEQFF. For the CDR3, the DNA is TGTGCCAGCAGATGGACAGGGGGCAATGAGCAGTTCTTC.

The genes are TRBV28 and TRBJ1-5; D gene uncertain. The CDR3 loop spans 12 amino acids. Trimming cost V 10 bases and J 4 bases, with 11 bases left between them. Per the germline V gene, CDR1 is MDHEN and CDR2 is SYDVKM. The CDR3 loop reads CAIHGPNQPQHF. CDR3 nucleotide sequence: TGTGCCATCCACGGTCCTAATCAGCCCCAGCATTTT.

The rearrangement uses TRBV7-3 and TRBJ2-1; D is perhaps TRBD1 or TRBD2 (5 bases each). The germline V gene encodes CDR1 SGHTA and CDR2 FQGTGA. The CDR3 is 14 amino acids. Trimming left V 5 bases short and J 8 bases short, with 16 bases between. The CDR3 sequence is CASSPRLGVDEQFF. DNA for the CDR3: TGTGCCAGCAGCCCCCGACTGGGGGTCGATGAGCAGTTCTTC.

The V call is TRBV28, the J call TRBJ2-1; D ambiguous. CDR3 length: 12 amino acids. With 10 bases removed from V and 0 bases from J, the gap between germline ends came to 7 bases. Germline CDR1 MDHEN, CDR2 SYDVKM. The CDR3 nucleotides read TGTGCCACCTCTTCCTCCTACAATGAGCAGTTCTTC. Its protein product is CATSSSYNEQFF. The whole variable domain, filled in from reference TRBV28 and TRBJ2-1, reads DVKVTQSSRYLVKRTGEKVFLECVQDMDHENMFWYRQDPGLGLRLIYFSYDVKMKEKGDIPEGYSVSREKKERFSLILESASTNQTSMYLCATSSSYNEQFFGPGTRLTVL.

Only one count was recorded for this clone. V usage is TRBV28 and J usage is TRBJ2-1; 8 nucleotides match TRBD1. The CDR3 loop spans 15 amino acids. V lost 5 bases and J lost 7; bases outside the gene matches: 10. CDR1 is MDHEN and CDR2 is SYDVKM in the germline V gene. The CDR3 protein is CASSLGQGWGNEQFF. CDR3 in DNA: TGTGCCAGCAGTCTCGGACAGGGTTGGGGTAATGAGCAGTTCTTC.

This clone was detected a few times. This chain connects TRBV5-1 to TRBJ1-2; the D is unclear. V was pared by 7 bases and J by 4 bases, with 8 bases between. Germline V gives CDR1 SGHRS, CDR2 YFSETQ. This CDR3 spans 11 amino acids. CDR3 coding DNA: TGCGCCAGCTCCAACCTCTATGGCTACACCTTC. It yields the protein CASSNLYGYTF.

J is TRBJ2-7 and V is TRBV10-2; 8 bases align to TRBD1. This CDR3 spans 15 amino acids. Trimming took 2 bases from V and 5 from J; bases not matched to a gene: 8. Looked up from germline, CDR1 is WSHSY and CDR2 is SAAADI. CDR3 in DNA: TGCGCCAGCAGTGAGAACTCGATACAGGGGGACGAGCAGTACTTC. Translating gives CASSENSIQGDEQYF.

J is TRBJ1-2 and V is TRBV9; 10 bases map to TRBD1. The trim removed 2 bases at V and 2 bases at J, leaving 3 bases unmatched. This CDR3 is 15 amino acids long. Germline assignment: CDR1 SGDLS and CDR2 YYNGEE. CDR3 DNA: TGTGCCAGCAGCGTGGGACAGGGGACGAACTATGGCTACACCTTC. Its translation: CASSVGQGTNYGYTF.

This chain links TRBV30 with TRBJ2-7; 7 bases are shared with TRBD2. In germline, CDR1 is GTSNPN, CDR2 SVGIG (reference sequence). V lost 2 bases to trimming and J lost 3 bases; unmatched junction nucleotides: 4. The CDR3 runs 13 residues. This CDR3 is CAWSRGEVYEQYF. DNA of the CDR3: TGTGCCTGGAGTCGGGGGGAGGTCTACGAGCAGTACTTC.

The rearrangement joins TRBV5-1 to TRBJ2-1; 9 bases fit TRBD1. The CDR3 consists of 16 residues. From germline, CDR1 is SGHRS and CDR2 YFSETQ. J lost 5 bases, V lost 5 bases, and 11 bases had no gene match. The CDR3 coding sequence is TGCGCCAGCAGTCCGGAGTCAGGACAGGGGAACAATGAGCAGTTCTTC. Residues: CASSPESGQGNNEQFF.

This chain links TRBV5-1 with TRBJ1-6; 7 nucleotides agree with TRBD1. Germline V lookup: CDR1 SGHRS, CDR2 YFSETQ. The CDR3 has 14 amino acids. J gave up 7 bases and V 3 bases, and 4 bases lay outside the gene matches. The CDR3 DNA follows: TGCGCCAGCAGCTCTACAGGGGCCAATTCACCCCTCCACTTT. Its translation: CASSSTGANSPLHF.

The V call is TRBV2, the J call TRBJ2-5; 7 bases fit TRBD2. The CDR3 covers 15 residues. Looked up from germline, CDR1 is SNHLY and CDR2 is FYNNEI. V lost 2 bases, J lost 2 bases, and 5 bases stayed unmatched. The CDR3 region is CASSETGGIQETQYF. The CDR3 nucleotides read TGTGCCAGCAGTGAAACGGGAGGAATTCAAGAGACCCAGTACTTC.

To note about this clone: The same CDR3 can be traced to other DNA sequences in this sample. The CDR3 nucleotides are TGCAGCGTTACAGGGTCTGGGGCCAACGTCCTGACTTTC. This codes for CSVTGSGANVLTF. The genes are TRBV29-1 and TRBJ2-6; TRBD1 might be the D (6 bases). The CDR3 spans 13 residues. V shed 5 bases and J shed 1 base, with 6 bases lying between them. Germline CDR1 and CDR2: SQVTM and ANQGSEA. Supplemented by reference TRBV29-1 and TRBJ2-6, the full variable domain reads SAVISQKPSRDICQRGTSLTIQCQVDSQVTMMFWYRQQPGQSLTLIATANQGSEATYESGFVIDKFPISRPNLTFSTLTVSNMSPEDSSIYLCSVTGSGANVLTFGAGSRLTVL.

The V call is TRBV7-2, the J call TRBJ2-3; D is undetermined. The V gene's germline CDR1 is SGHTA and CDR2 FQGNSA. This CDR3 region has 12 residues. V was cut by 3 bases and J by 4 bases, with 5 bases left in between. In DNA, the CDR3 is TGTGCCAGCAGCTTTTGGGCAGATACGCAGTATTTT. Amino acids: CASSFWADTQYF.

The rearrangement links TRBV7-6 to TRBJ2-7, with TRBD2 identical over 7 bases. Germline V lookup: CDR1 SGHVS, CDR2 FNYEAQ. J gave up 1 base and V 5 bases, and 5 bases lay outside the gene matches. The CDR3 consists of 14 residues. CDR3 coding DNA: TGTGCCAGCAGCCCCGAAGCGGGATCCTACGAGCAGTACTTC. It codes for CASSPEAGSYEQYF. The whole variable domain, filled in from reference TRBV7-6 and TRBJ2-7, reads GAGVSQSPRYKVTKRGQDVALRCDPISGHVSLYWYRQALGQGPEFLTYFNYEAQQDKSGLPNDRFSAERPEGSISTLTIQRTEQRDSAMYRCASSPEAGSYEQYFGPGTRLTVT.

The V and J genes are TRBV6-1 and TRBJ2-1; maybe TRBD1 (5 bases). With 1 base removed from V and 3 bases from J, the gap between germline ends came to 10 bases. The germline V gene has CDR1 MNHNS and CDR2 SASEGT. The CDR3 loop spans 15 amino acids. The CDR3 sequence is CASSEGFRDYNEQFF. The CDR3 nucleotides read TGTGCCAGCAGTGAAGGGTTCAGGGACTACAATGAGCAGTTCTTC.

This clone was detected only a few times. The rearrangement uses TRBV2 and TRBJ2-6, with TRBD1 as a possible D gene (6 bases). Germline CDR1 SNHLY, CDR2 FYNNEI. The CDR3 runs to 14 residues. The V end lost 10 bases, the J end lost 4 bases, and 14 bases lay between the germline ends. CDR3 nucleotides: TGTGCCACACTAGGACAGTCCGGGGCCAACGTCCTGACTTTC. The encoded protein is CATLGQSGANVLTF.

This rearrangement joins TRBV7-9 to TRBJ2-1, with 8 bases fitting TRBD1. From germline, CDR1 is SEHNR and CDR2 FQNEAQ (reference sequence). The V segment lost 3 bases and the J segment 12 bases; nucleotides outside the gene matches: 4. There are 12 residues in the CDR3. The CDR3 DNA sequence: TGTGCCAGCAGCTTTGGAGGGACAGGGCAGTTCTTC. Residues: CASSFGGTGQFF.